This paragraph covers one T cell receptor beta chain sequence. Its recognized antigen is unknown. For each CD8+ T cell subset, flow sorting was done in triplicate, and roughly 330,000 cells per subset went directly into RLT lysis buffer. To keep memory contaminants out, a stringent definition of naive CD8+ T cells was applied: CD45RO-CCR7+CD27+CD95-. Peripheral blood mononuclear cells were isolated from buffy coats using standard density gradient centrifugation. Naive CXCR3-negative and CXCR3-positive CD8+ T cells were flow-sorted using a FACSAria III. Total RNA was extracted from sorted cells using an RNeasy Mini Kit. The sample is drawn from a study of CXCR3-negative and CXCR3-positive naive CD8 T cells (dated by TCRdb to between 2018 and 2020). Notes on the research overall: In total, about 135 million TRB reads were obtained, which works out to roughly 1.5 +/- 0.3 million reads per library. The diversity and physicochemical repertoire analyses included more than ten donors pooled from two independent experiments. Naive subsets from a handful of donors and memory cells from 3 donors were included in the TRBV-TRBJ cluster analysis.

What the research found in general, with its limitations: TRB CDR3s from CXCR3-positive naive cells showed higher hydrophobicity (lower Kidera factor 4), lower energy, and higher strength and volume indices than CXCR3-negative naive cells. Because surface CD5, which has been linked to self-reactivity in mice, was comparable between naive subsets, TCR interaction strength was also inferred from TRB CDR3 physicochemical properties. Comparably high repertoire diversity was found in both naive subsets, whereas much lower repertoire diversity was found in memory CD8+ T cells. Within the same donor, TRBV-TRBJ usage looked similar between naive CXCR3-negative and CXCR3-positive cells, but memory cells had distinct patterns. CXCR3 expression partially decreased after cryopreservation, so most assays used freshly isolated PBMCs.

The germline V gene encodes CDR1 LGHNA and CDR2 YNFKEQ. Including cysteine and phenylalanine, the CDR3 has 15 amino acids. The nucleotide record is missing. Reads for this sample came from a NextSeq 550. The Human TCR Profiling Kit (MiLaboratory) was used to make UMI-labeled 5' RACE TRB cDNA libraries. The full amount of extracted RNA was used for cDNA synthesis, and the full amount of resulting cDNA was used for PCR amplification. The libraries were made side by side, with each library going through the same number of PCR cycles. From the authors' description of their analysis: With a requirement of at least two reads per UMI, MIGEC and MiXCR extracted about 57,000 +/- 9,900 unique UMI-labeled TRB cDNA molecules per library. On average, each library contained about 40,000 +/- 10,000 functional in-frame TRB CDR3 nucleotide clonotypes without stop codons. After each sample was downsampled to 5000 UMI-labeled TRB molecules, VDJtools was used to calculate diversity metrics such as normalized Shannon-Wiener and Chao1. Clonotype-size-weighted physicochemical properties of the central five CDR3 residues (interaction energy, strength, volume and Kidera factor 4) were computed in VDJtools. TCRdb reprocessed the raw reads; every CDR3 protein sequence is a single record, and DNA is not supplied. The authors' filters were not applied to this entry. The sample's own table lists about 130,000 distinct CDR3 sequences. The ten largest clones represent less than 0.3% of the sample.

The sequence came from a human donor in good health. Some clones in this sample may be carry-over from other donors' samples. Sequencing used naive CXCR3- CD8+ T cells from blood. The meaning of the sample's cell subset or site label: CD45RO-CCR7+CD27+CD95- naive CD8+ T cells lacking CXCR3 (TNR3-). The V and J genes are TRBV4-2 and TRBJ2-3; TCRdb returns TRBD1, unconfirmable since there is no DNA. CDR3 loop: CASSQGQFRTDTQYF.